The 2 T cell receptor beta chains below come from one sample, sequenced in a study of blood T cell repertoires in COVID-19 (dated by TCRdb to 2020 to 2021). Libraries were prepared through the immunoSEQ multiplex PCR assay. Held by TCRdb, this immuneACCESS table contains in-frame sequences only and omits some clones. Under half of the omission traces to an unresolved V gene where checked; the cause of the rest is unknown. Present in this sample are 250,000 or so clones, 90% of which were seen just once. Roughly 2% of the sample goes to the ten largest clones. The sample taken for sequencing was peripheral blood. These TCRs come from a woman aged 60-75 years with COVID-19, enrolled during active disease.

CDR3 bases: TGTGCCAGCAGCCCGGCCCTAGGGGGTTTGACTGAAGCTTTCTTT. Its translation is CASSPALGGLTEAFF. The J gene is TRBJ1-1, the V gene TRBV5-5, with D perhaps TRBD1 (6 bases). The CDR3 spans 15 residues. Trimming cost V 4 bases and J 5 bases, with 18 bases left between them. From germline, CDR1 is SGHKS and CDR2 YYEKEE (reference sequence).

A remark on this clone: The junction departs from germline at one end; a sequencing error may be responsible. The chain's CDR3 is CASSYSGQGTNYRYTF. The CDR3 DNA is TGTGCCAGCAGTTACTCGGGACAGGGGACTAACTATCGCTACACCTTC. The chain couples TRBV6-5 to TRBJ1-2, with 10 bases lining up with TRBD1. The CDR3 spans 16 residues. Germline values: CDR1 MNHEY, CDR2 SVGAGI.